Listed below are T cell receptor beta chains from one sample, sequenced in a study of blood T cell repertoires in COVID-19. Only in-frame clones appear in the TCRdb table, and some are missing; sequencing was by immunoSEQ multiplex PCR. This repertoire shows 150,000 to 200,000 clones, 86% found once; its top ten account for around 3.3%. The sequenced sample was peripheral blood. These TCRs come from a man in his 70s with acute or convalescent COVID-19. The CDR3 runs from the conserved cysteine through the conserved F or W. A D gene is named only where the DNA matches it firmly. Expanded clones are given a class, and other clones once, few, many or no size at all.

cdr3_length: 14
j_call: TRBJ2-1
d_call: NA
clone_size: NA
v_call: TRBV19
cdr3_nt: TGTGCCAGTAGTGCGGGGCATGGGTACAATGAGCAGTTCTTC
cdr3_aa: CASSAGHGYNEQFF

cdr3_length: 16
j_call: TRBJ1-6
d_call: TRBD1
clone_size: few
v_call: TRBV28
cdr3_nt: TGTGCCAGCAGACAGGGGGTAGGCTCCTATAATTCACCCCTCCACTTT
cdr3_aa: CASRQGVGSYNSPLHF

cdr3_length: 16
j_call: TRBJ1-5
d_call: NA
clone_size: NA
v_call: TRBV11-2
cdr3_nt: TGTGCCAGCAGCTTAGATGGTAGTTATAGCAATCAGCCCCAGCATTTT
cdr3_aa: CASSLDGSYSNQPQHF

cdr3_length: 15
j_call: TRBJ1-5
d_call: NA
clone_size: NA
v_call: TRBV29-1
cdr3_nt: TGCAGCGTCCAGGGAGGGGGTACAGGCAATCAGCCCCAGCATTTT
cdr3_aa: CSVQGGGTGNQPQHF

cdr3_length: 14
j_call: TRBJ1-2
d_call: NA
clone_size: NA
v_call: TRBV30
cdr3_nt: TGTGCCTGGAGTACGCGAGGAACCAGTTATGGCTACACCTTC
cdr3_aa: CAWSTRGTSYGYTF

cdr3_length: 16
j_call: TRBJ1-1
d_call: NA
clone_size: NA
v_call: TRBV28
cdr3_nt: TGTGCCAGCAGTTTTTTTCCCGCACAGCTGAACACTGAAGCTTTCTTT
cdr3_aa: CASSFFPAQLNTEAFF

cdr3_length: 11
j_call: TRBJ2-7
d_call: NA
clone_size: NA
v_call: TRBV12-3/TRBV12-4
cdr3_nt: TGTGCCAGCAGTTTAATGAGGGAGCAGTACTTC
cdr3_aa: CASSLMREQYF

cdr3_length: 15
j_call: TRBJ1-5
d_call: TRBD1
clone_size: NA
v_call: TRBV28
cdr3_nt: TGTGCCAGCAGTCCTAGACAGGGGGCAGGCCAGCCCCAGCATTTT
cdr3_aa: CASSPRQGAGQPQHF

cdr3_length: 11
j_call: TRBJ2-7
d_call: NA
clone_size: NA
v_call: TRBV3-1/TRBV3-2
cdr3_nt: TGTGCCAGCTCTTTCTCCTACGAGCAGTACTTC
cdr3_aa: CASSFSYEQYF

cdr3_length: 14
j_call: TRBJ2-7
d_call: TRBD1
clone_size: NA
v_call: TRBV29-1
cdr3_nt: TGCAGCGTTGGTCGGGACAGGGCGGATTACGAGCAGTACTTC
cdr3_aa: CSVGRDRADYEQYF

cdr3_length: 13
j_call: TRBJ2-7
d_call: TRBD1
clone_size: NA
v_call: TRBV2
cdr3_nt: TGTGCCAGCGAAAAGGACAGGGGGCGCGAGCAGTACTTC
cdr3_aa: CASEKDRGREQYF

cdr3_length: 14
j_call: TRBJ2-5
d_call: NA
clone_size: NA
v_call: TRBV12-5
cdr3_nt: TGTGCTAGTGGTCCCGACAGCTTCAGGGAGACCCAGTACTTC
cdr3_aa: CASGPDSFRETQYF

cdr3_length: 15
j_call: TRBJ1-1
d_call: TRBD1
clone_size: NA
v_call: TRBV10-3
cdr3_nt: TGTGCCACTGGGGCCTCGACAGGGTTGAACACTGAAGCTTTCTTT
cdr3_aa: CATGASTGLNTEAFF

cdr3_length: 12
j_call: TRBJ1-3
d_call: NA
clone_size: NA
v_call: TRBV20-1
cdr3_nt: TGCAGTGCTAGTCACAGCGGAAACACCATATATTTT
cdr3_aa: CSASHSGNTIYF

cdr3_length: 14
j_call: TRBJ1-6
d_call: NA
clone_size: NA
v_call: TRBV30
cdr3_nt: TGTGCCTGGAGGGGCGGGTTCTATAATTCACCCCTCCACTTT
cdr3_aa: CAWRGGFYNSPLHF

cdr3_length: 14
j_call: TRBJ1-6
d_call: NA
clone_size: NA
v_call: TRBV5-4
cdr3_nt: TGTGCCAGCAGCTTGAACAGGGTAGATTCACCCCTCCACTTT
cdr3_aa: CASSLNRVDSPLHF

cdr3_length: 15
j_call: TRBJ2-2
d_call: NA
clone_size: NA
v_call: TRBV7-3
cdr3_nt: TGTGCCAGCAGCTTAAGCAGTGTCAACACCGGGGAGCTGTTTTTT
cdr3_aa: CASSLSSVNTGELFF

cdr3_length: 11
j_call: TRBJ1-1
d_call: NA
clone_size: NA
v_call: TRBV20-1
cdr3_nt: TGCAGTGCTAGAGAGGCAGTTGAAGCTTTCTTT
cdr3_aa: CSAREAVEAFF

cdr3_length: 17
j_call: TRBJ1-5
d_call: TRBD1
clone_size: NA
v_call: TRBV19
cdr3_nt: TGTGCCAGTAGTACCTCCGGAGACAGGGCCCGATATCAGCCCCAGCATTTT
cdr3_aa: CASSTSGDRARYQPQHF

cdr3_length: 14
j_call: TRBJ1-1
d_call: NA
clone_size: NA
v_call: TRBV6-1
cdr3_nt: TGTGCCAGCAGTTCCGAAGGACTGGACACTGAAGCTTTCTTT
cdr3_aa: CASSSEGLDTEAFF

cdr3_length: 14
j_call: TRBJ1-2
d_call: NA
clone_size: few
v_call: TRBV5-6
cdr3_nt: TGTGCCAGCAGCCCCAGGACAGCTAACTATGGCTACACCTTC
cdr3_aa: CASSPRTANYGYTF

cdr3_length: 14
j_call: TRBJ2-1
d_call: NA
clone_size: NA
v_call: TRBV11-2
cdr3_nt: TGTGCCAGCAGCTTAGCGGGAGCCGTCAATGAGCAGTTCTTC
cdr3_aa: CASSLAGAVNEQFF

cdr3_length: 14
j_call: TRBJ1-1
d_call: NA
clone_size: NA
v_call: TRBV27
cdr3_nt: TGTGCCAGCAGCGATGAAGGGGCGAACACTGAAGCTTTCTTT
cdr3_aa: CASSDEGANTEAFF

cdr3_length: 14
j_call: TRBJ2-5
d_call: TRBD2
clone_size: NA
v_call: TRBV6-2/TRBV6-3
cdr3_nt: TGTGCCAGCAGCTCTAGCGGGCGGTGGGAGACCCAGTACTTC
cdr3_aa: CASSSSGRWETQYF

cdr3_length: 18
j_call: TRBJ1-5
d_call: NA
clone_size: NA
v_call: TRBV19
cdr3_nt: TGTGCCAGTAGTATAGCACAGGGCCAGGGTTCTAGCAATCAGCCCCAGCATTTT
cdr3_aa: CASSIAQGQGSSNQPQHF

cdr3_length: 17
j_call: TRBJ2-1
d_call: TRBD2
clone_size: NA
v_call: TRBV7-7
cdr3_nt: TGTGCTAGCAGCTTAAAATCGGGACTAGAACGCTACAATGAGCAGTTCTTC
cdr3_aa: CASSLKSGLERYNEQFF

cdr3_length: 15
j_call: TRBJ1-6
d_call: NA
clone_size: NA
v_call: TRBV19
cdr3_nt: TGTGCCAGTAGTATAGGGGGGGGTGATAATTCACCCCTCCACTTT
cdr3_aa: CASSIGGGDNSPLHF

cdr3_length: 18
j_call: TRBJ2-3
d_call: TRBD1
clone_size: NA
v_call: TRBV5-1
cdr3_nt: TGCGCCAGCAGCTTGTATTTTCGGACAGGGGGCTTTACAGATACGCAGTATTTT
cdr3_aa: CASSLYFRTGGFTDTQYF

cdr3_length: 16
j_call: TRBJ2-1
d_call: NA
clone_size: NA
v_call: TRBV5-1
cdr3_nt: TGCGCCAGCAGTCGGATCTCGGGGGAATACTACAATGAGCAGTTCTTC
cdr3_aa: CASSRISGEYYNEQFF

cdr3_length: 15
j_call: TRBJ1-1
d_call: NA
clone_size: NA
v_call: TRBV20-1
cdr3_nt: TGCAGTGCTAGTGGGGAGGAGGGTTGGAGCACTGAAGCTTTCTTT
cdr3_aa: CSASGEEGWSTEAFF

cdr3_length: 14
j_call: TRBJ1-5
d_call: NA
clone_size: NA
v_call: TRBV9
cdr3_nt: TGTGCCAGCAGCGCGGGAAATAGCAATCAGCCCCAGCATTTT
cdr3_aa: CASSAGNSNQPQHF

cdr3_length: 15
j_call: TRBJ1-2
d_call: NA
clone_size: few
v_call: TRBV19
cdr3_nt: TGTGCCAGTAGTCCCAGACTTGGGATTAGCGGAGGCTACACCTTC
cdr3_aa: CASSPRLGISGGYTF

cdr3_length: 15
j_call: TRBJ1-2
d_call: NA
clone_size: NA
v_call: TRBV3-1/TRBV3-2
cdr3_nt: TGTGCCAGCAGCCAAGCGACAGCAGCCCTTTATGGCTACACCTTC
cdr3_aa: CASSQATAALYGYTF

cdr3_length: 16
j_call: TRBJ1-3
d_call: NA
clone_size: NA
v_call: TRBV28
cdr3_nt: TGTGCCAGCAGTTTACCGACACTGGAACCAGTAAACACCATATATTTT
cdr3_aa: CASSLPTLEPVNTIYF

cdr3_length: 14
j_call: TRBJ1-4
d_call: NA
clone_size: NA
v_call: TRBV27
cdr3_nt: TGTGCCAGCAGTTCCAGCGTAACTAATGAAAAACTGTTTTTT
cdr3_aa: CASSSSVTNEKLFF

cdr3_length: 15
j_call: TRBJ2-1
d_call: TRBD1
clone_size: NA
v_call: TRBV28
cdr3_nt: TGTGCCAGCAGCCGAGACAGGGGGCTTTACAATGAGCAGTTCTTC
cdr3_aa: CASSRDRGLYNEQFF

cdr3_length: 14
j_call: TRBJ1-3
d_call: NA
clone_size: NA
v_call: TRBV11-1
cdr3_nt: TGTGCCAGCAGCTTAGCCCGAGGCCCTGACACCATATATTTT
cdr3_aa: CASSLARGPDTIYF

cdr3_length: 15
j_call: TRBJ2-2
d_call: NA
clone_size: NA
v_call: TRBV3-1/TRBV3-2
cdr3_nt: TGTGCCAGCAGCCAAACTGATAGCGGAACCGGGGAGCTGTTTTTT
cdr3_aa: CASSQTDSGTGELFF

cdr3_length: 16
j_call: TRBJ1-2
d_call: NA
clone_size: NA
v_call: TRBV19
cdr3_nt: TGTGCCAGTAGTAAAGGTGGGGCCGGGACTTACTATGGCTACACCTTC
cdr3_aa: CASSKGGAGTYYGYTF

cdr3_length: 15
j_call: TRBJ2-7
d_call: TRBD2
clone_size: NA
v_call: TRBV6-5
cdr3_nt: TGTGCCAGCAGTTACTCCCTAGCGGGAAGTCACGAGCAGTACTTC
cdr3_aa: CASSYSLAGSHEQYF

cdr3_length: 16
j_call: TRBJ2-7
d_call: TRBD2
clone_size: NA
v_call: TRBV4-1
cdr3_nt: TGCGCCAGCAGCCAAGATCTCCCCCTAGCGGGAGCAAGGCAGTACTTC
cdr3_aa: CASSQDLPLAGARQYF

cdr3_length: 12
j_call: TRBJ2-5
d_call: NA
clone_size: NA
v_call: TRBV2
cdr3_nt: TGTGCCAGCAGTGACAGGGTGGAGACCCAGTACTTC
cdr3_aa: CASSDRVETQYF

cdr3_length: 19
j_call: TRBJ1-6
d_call: TRBD1
clone_size: NA
v_call: TRBV27
cdr3_nt: TGTGCCAGCAGTTTCGCCCCCTGGGACAGGAGCTCCTATAATTCACCCCTCCACTTT
cdr3_aa: CASSFAPWDRSSYNSPLHF

cdr3_length: 13
j_call: TRBJ2-1
d_call: NA
clone_size: NA
v_call: TRBV30
cdr3_nt: TGTGCCTGGAGTGTGAGGTCCTACAATGAGCAGTTCTTC
cdr3_aa: CAWSVRSYNEQFF

cdr3_length: 15
j_call: TRBJ2-7
d_call: TRBD1
clone_size: NA
v_call: TRBV24-1
cdr3_nt: TGTGCCACCAGTGATTCCCGCGGGACAGGGTACGAGCAGTACTTC
cdr3_aa: CATSDSRGTGYEQYF

cdr3_length: 13
j_call: TRBJ1-5
d_call: TRBD1
clone_size: NA
v_call: TRBV5-6
cdr3_nt: TGTGCCAGCAGCTCGACAGGGAACCAGCCCCAGCATTTT
cdr3_aa: CASSSTGNQPQHF

cdr3_length: 12
j_call: TRBJ2-1
d_call: TRBD1
clone_size: NA
v_call: TRBV5-6
cdr3_nt: TGTGCCAGCAGCTTGTTCTGGGACAGGGCGTTCTTC
cdr3_aa: CASSLFWDRAFF

cdr3_length: 15
j_call: TRBJ2-3
d_call: NA
clone_size: NA
v_call: TRBV5-1
cdr3_nt: TGCGCCAGCAGGAGGGGGGGTTCTAGCACAGATACGCAGTATTTT
cdr3_aa: CASRRGGSSTDTQYF

cdr3_length: 14
j_call: TRBJ1-1
d_call: TRBD1
clone_size: NA
v_call: TRBV5-1
cdr3_nt: TGCGCCAGCAGCTTGGACAGGGGTGACACTGAAGCTTTCTTT
cdr3_aa: CASSLDRGDTEAFF

cdr3_length: 13
j_call: TRBJ2-3
d_call: NA
clone_size: NA
v_call: TRBV18
cdr3_nt: TGTGCCAGCTCCCAACTGAGCACAGATACGCAGTATTTT
cdr3_aa: CASSQLSTDTQYF

cdr3_length: 14
j_call: TRBJ2-3
d_call: NA
clone_size: once
v_call: TRBV2
cdr3_nt: TGTGCCAGCACCAGGGCAGGGGTCACAGATACGCAGTATTTT
cdr3_aa: CASTRAGVTDTQYF

cdr3_length: 15
j_call: TRBJ2-5
d_call: TRBD2
clone_size: NA
v_call: TRBV5-6
cdr3_nt: TGTGCCAGCAGTACCTCGCGGGGGGATCAAGAGACCCAGTACTTC
cdr3_aa: CASSTSRGDQETQYF

cdr3_length: 14
j_call: TRBJ2-1
d_call: NA
clone_size: NA
v_call: TRBV3-1/TRBV3-2
cdr3_nt: TGTGCCAGCGCCTTAGGGAGGGGGGACAATGAGCAGTTCTTC
cdr3_aa: CASALGRGDNEQFF

cdr3_length: 13
j_call: TRBJ2-5
d_call: NA
clone_size: NA
v_call: TRBV29-1
cdr3_nt: TGCAGCGTCGGGTGGGGCTTCCAAGAGACCCAGTACTTC
cdr3_aa: CSVGWGFQETQYF

cdr3_length: 13
j_call: TRBJ2-3
d_call: TRBD1
clone_size: NA
v_call: TRBV5-5
cdr3_nt: TGTGCCAGCAGGGAGACAGGGTTAAGTACGCAGTATTTT
cdr3_aa: CASRETGLSTQYF

cdr3_length: 19
j_call: TRBJ2-2
d_call: TRBD2
clone_size: NA
v_call: TRBV7-8
cdr3_nt: TGTGCCAGCAGCTTAGAGGGTAGCGGGAGGGCCTTGGGACCCGGGGAGCTGTTTTTT
cdr3_aa: CASSLEGSGRALGPGELFF

cdr3_length: 16
j_call: TRBJ2-2
d_call: TRBD2
clone_size: once
v_call: TRBV25-1
cdr3_nt: TGTGCCAGCAGTGAAATGGTGCGGGAGGCAGCCGGGGAGCTGTTTTTT
cdr3_aa: CASSEMVREAAGELFF

cdr3_length: 19
j_call: TRBJ2-2
d_call: TRBD1
clone_size: NA
v_call: TRBV5-1
cdr3_nt: TGCGCCAGCAGCCGCCGGGACAGGGGGTTCGGACCTGAAACCGGGGAGCTGTTTTTT
cdr3_aa: CASSRRDRGFGPETGELFF

cdr3_length: 15
j_call: TRBJ1-2
d_call: TRBD1
clone_size: NA
v_call: TRBV9
cdr3_nt: TGTGCCAGCAGCGCCGGGACAGCCTTAAACTATGGCTACACCTTC
cdr3_aa: CASSAGTALNYGYTF

cdr3_length: 14
j_call: TRBJ2-7
d_call: TRBD2
clone_size: NA
v_call: TRBV4-2
cdr3_nt: TGTGCCAGCAGCCAAGATCCGGGGGGGTTTGAGCAGTACTTC
cdr3_aa: CASSQDPGGFEQYF